The TCR beta chain described here comes from a study of T-cell reconstitution after alpha-beta-depleted transplantation in children. A library of TCRbeta sequences, prepared with unique molecular identifiers, was generated. TCRdb re-called the PCR reads with MiXCR, one entry per CDR3 protein. The profile shows just over 350,000 distinct CDR3 sequences, roughly 13% of them singletons. The CDR3 sequence is 14 residues long. Between the trimmed V and J ends, which lost 4 bases and 10 bases, there was a span of 17 bases. Germline assignment: CDR1 LGHDT and CDR2 YNNKEL (reference sequence). The TCR originated in a human donor who donated a stem cell graft to a child with Fanconi anemia. The chain is built from TRBV3-1 and TRBJ1-3, with D perhaps matching TRBD1 (6 bases). The sample was PBMCs, taken from the stem cell graft. CDR3 residues: CASSLPSRGDTIYF. The CDR3 coding sequence is TGTGCCAGCAGCCTCCCCAGCAGGGGAGATACCATATATTTT.